This T cell receptor beta chain was observed in a study of T cell responses to AZD1222 COVID-19 vaccine. Points from the study as a whole: Recipients of two AZD1222 doses showed rising Spike-specific TCR breadth and depth. Most donors were white British and more were female, and clonal diversity was possibly underestimated. Without day 14 samples, only post-peak T cell repertoires were studied. Spike-spanning, vaccine-associated CD4 TCRs were dominant at 160-218 and 743-854.

Concerning this clone itself: Its antigen is undetermined.

Some clones are missing from TCRdb's copy, which holds only in-frame ones; the method was immunoSEQ multiplex PCR. The sample lists 65,000 to 100,000 clones; under 95% were seen once. CDR1 and CDR2 (germline): PRHDT, FYEKMQ (reference sequence). V gave up 5 bases and J gave up 7 bases, with 14 bases separating them. This CDR3 spans 13 amino acids. The rearrangement joins TRBV13 to TRBJ1-1, with unresolved D. The TCR comes from an adult who received the AZD1222 COVID-19 vaccine. The sequencing used peripheral blood, collected 28 days after the second AZD1222 dose. CDR3 nucleotide sequence: TGTGCCAGCAGCCCTCGACGTGGAGGTGAAGCTTTCTTT. Its translation: CASSPRRGGEAFF.